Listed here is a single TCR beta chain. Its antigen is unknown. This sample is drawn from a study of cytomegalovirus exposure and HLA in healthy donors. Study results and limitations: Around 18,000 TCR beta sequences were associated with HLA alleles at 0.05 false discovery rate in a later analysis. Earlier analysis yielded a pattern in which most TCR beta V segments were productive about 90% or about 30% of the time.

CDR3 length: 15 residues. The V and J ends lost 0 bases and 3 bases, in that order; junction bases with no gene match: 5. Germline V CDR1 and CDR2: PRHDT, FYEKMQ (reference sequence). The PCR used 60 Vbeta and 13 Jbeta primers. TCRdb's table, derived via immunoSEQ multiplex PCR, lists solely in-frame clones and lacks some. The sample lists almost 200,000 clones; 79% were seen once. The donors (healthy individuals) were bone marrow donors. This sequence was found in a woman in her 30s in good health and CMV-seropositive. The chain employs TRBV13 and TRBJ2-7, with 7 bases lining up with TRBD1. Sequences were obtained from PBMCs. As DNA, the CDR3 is TGTGCCAGCAGCTTAGGGGGACAGCCCCACTACGAGCAGTACTTC. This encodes CASSLGGQPHYEQYF.